Described below is a single T cell receptor (beta chain) sequence and its context. Its binding antigen is unknown. No per-base quality is available; no much larger clone lies one base away. The trim is 2 bases for V and 0 bases for J, with a gap of 7 bases between the germline ends. CDR1 and CDR2 are read off the germline V gene as MNHEY and SVGAGI. From the cysteine through the phenylalanine, the CDR3 covers 15 amino acids. Left in the record is the CDR3 DNA by itself, 45 bases read in frame from the first base. Amplification of TCR beta CDR3 regions was carried out from RNA transcripts. For the first round of RT-PCR on the TCR CDR3, the HTBI primer set was used together with the Qiagen OneStep RT-PCR kit. Libraries were constructed in a second round of multiplex PCR, after which size selection and purification were carried out. Libraries were sequenced paired-end with 100 bp reads on an Illumina HiSeq2000. Turning to the authors' computational methods: SOAPnuke was used to process the raw data, throwing out any read that contained adapters or uncalled bases, had a mean Phred below 15, or lacked an exact constant-primer or identifier match. High-quality paired reads were merged using COPE v1.2.5, and each unique nucleotide sequence was defined as a clonotype. MiTCR v1.1 was used to align the clonotypes against IMGT TRBV, TRBD and TRBJ reference segments. Analysis was restricted to V-J combinations with a frequency above 0.0001, which covered 98% to 99.2% of repertoires. A TCS score was defined as the ratio of F50 (clonal expansion) to E x V (chaos), with BLOSUM62-based TCRdist applied between CDR3 peptides within each V-J. Welch's t-statistics and random forest reduced approximately 520 V-J features to 10 to 15, which were used in a naive Bayes classifier (R e1071). In TCRdb, the public reads were trimmed at Q25 with fastp and aligned with MiXCR, with productive beta chains retained. Rows with one shared CDR3 protein collapse into an entry with the most common genes and DNA. The V and J calls and clone size are TCRdb's, not the authors'. A total of hundreds of thousands of distinct CDR3 sequences appear in this sample, about 14% of them only once. The ten largest clones capture 10% of the sample.

These data belong to a study of T cells in Graves' hyperthyroidism and ophthalmopathy (dated by TCRdb to between 2017 and 2020). General notes on the study: Peripheral blood was collected at initial diagnosis, before any treatment. The roughly 91 discovery patients were randomly divided into training and test sets at a 7:3 ratio. After blood sampling, hyperthyroidism patients were treated with methimazole at a starting dose of 30 mg daily, and ophthalmopathy patients were treated with high-dose intravenous methylprednisolone. According to the paper, TCR Vbeta CDR3 sequencing was carried out on roughly 130 peripheral blood samples, which came from over 40 ophthalmopathy, fewer than 80 hyperthyroidism and roughly 17 progressor patients. TCR V-J signatures able to tell the groups apart were searched for in a discovery cohort of 90 to 100 patients, of whom roughly 42 had Graves' ophthalmopathy and roughly 59 had stable Graves' hyperthyroidism. Thyroid tissue and blood T-cell repertoires from about six Graves' hyperthyroidism patients were also compared in the study. Prospective prediction of ophthalmopathy was tested in an independent validation cohort of 18 to 20 hyperthyroidism patients and 15 to 17 patients who later progressed to ophthalmopathy. Paper-wide results and their limitations: No statistical method was used to fix the sample size in advance, and group allocation was not hidden from the investigators. Blood samples also contained most of the expanded thyroid clonotypes (frequency above 0.001), which suggests that blood repertoires may reflect thyroid immune responses. In cross-validation, a model built on a 13 V-J signature told ophthalmopathy apart from stable hyperthyroidism with approximately 90% sensitivity and around 81% specificity, and in testing the same model reached 80%/75%. In validation, the model predicted progression to ophthalmopathy with over 65% sensitivity and 72.22% specificity, a median of approximately 6.7 months before onset.

Stable Graves' hyperthyroidism was defined as the absence of progression to ophthalmopathy over 18 months of follow-up. Hyperthyroidism patients were newly diagnosed, had a disease duration of under 2 months, and were aged 18 to 65 years. Exclusion was applied to patients with uncontrolled infections, other autoimmune diseases, pregnancy or lactation. Diagnoses were based on clinical symptoms, serum thyroxine and TRAb, thyroid ultrasound and orbital computed tomography. PBMCs were separated from roughly 9.3 ml of fresh peripheral blood using Ficoll-Paque density gradient centrifugation. Total RNA was extracted using Trizol reagent, and RNA quality was assessed on an Agilent 2100 Bioanalyzer.

The source material was blood. Recombination linked TRBV6-5 to TRBJ1-4, with a tentative D gene TRBD1 over 5 matching bases. The receptor's source is a woman between 18 and 29 years old with Graves' hyperthyroidism. The bases read TGTGCCAGCAGTTACGACAGAGCAACTAATGAAAAACTGTTTTTT. This gives the protein CASSYDRATNEKLFF.